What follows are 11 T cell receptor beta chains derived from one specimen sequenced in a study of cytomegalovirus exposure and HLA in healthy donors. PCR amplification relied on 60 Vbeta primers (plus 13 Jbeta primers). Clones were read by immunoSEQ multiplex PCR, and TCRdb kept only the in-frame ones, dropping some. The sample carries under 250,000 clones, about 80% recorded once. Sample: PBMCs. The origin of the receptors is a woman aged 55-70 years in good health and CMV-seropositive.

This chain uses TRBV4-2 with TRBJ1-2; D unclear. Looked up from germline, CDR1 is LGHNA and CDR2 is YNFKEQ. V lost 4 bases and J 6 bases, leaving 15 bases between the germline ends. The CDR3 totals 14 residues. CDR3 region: CASSLLGEGHGYTF. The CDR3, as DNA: TGTGCCAGCAGCCTCCTTGGGGAGGGCCATGGCTACACCTTC.

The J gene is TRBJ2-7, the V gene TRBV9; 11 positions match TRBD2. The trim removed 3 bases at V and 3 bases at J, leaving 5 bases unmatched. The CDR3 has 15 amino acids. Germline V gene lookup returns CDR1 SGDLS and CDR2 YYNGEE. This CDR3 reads CASSESGLAGYEQYF. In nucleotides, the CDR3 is TGTGCCAGCAGCGAAAGCGGACTAGCGGGCTACGAGCAGTACTTC. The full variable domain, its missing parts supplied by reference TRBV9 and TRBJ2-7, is DSGVTQTPKHLITATGQRVTLRCSPRSGDLSVYWYQQSLDQGLQFLIQYYNGEERAKGNILERFSAQQFPDLHSELNLSSLELGDSALYFCASSESGLAGYEQYFGPGTRLTVT.

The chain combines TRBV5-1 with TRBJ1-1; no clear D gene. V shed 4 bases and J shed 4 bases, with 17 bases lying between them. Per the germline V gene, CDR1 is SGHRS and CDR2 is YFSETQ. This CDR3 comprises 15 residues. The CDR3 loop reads CASSGGGGGVTEAFF. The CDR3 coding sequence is TGCGCCAGCAGCGGCGGAGGAGGCGGTGTCACTGAAGCTTTCTTT.

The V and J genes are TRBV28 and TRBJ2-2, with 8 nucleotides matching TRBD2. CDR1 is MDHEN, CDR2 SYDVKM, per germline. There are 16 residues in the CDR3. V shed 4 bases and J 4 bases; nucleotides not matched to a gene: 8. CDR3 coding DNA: TGTGCCAGCAGTTCCGGGACTAGAGGGTCCACCGGGGAGCTGTTTTTT. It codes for CASSSGTRGSTGELFF.

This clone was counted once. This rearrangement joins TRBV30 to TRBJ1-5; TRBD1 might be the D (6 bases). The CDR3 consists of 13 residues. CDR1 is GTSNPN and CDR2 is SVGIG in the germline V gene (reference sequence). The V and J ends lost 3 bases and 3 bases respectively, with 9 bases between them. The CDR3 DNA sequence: TGTGCCTGGAGCGGACAGAACAATCAGCCCCAGCATTTT. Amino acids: CAWSGQNNQPQHF. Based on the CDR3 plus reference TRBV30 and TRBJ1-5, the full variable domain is SQTIHQWPATLVQPVGSPLSLECTVEGTSNPNLYWYRQAAGRGLQLLFYSVGIGQISSEVPQNLSASRPQDRQFILSSKKLLLSDSGFYLCAWSGQNNQPQHFGDGTRLSIL.

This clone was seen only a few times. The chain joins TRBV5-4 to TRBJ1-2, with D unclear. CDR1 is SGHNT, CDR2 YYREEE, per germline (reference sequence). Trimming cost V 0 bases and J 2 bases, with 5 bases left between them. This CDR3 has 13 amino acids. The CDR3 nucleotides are TGTGCCAGCAGCTTGGGGCAGAACTATGGCTACACCTTC. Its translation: CASSLGQNYGYTF.

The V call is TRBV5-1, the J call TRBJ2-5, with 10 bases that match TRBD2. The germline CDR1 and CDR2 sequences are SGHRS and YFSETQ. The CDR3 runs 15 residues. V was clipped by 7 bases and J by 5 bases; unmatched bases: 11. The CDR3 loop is CASRLASGRAETQYF. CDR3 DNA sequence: TGCGCCAGCCGCCTTGCTAGCGGGAGAGCTGAGACCCAGTACTTC. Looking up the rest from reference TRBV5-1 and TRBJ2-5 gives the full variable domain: KAGVTQTPRYLIKTRGQQVTLSCSPISGHRSVSWYQQTPGQGLQFLFEYFSETQRNKGNFPGRFSGRQFSNSRSEMNVSTLELGDSALYLCASRLASGRAETQYFGPGTRLLVL.

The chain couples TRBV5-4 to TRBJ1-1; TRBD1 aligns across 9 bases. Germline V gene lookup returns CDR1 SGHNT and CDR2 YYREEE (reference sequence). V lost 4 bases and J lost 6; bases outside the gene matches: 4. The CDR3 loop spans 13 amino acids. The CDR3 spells CASSRTGAPEAFF. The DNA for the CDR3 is TGTGCCAGCAGCCGGACAGGGGCCCCTGAAGCTTTCTTT. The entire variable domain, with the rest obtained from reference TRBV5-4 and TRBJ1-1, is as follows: ETGVTQSPTHLIKTRGQQVTLRCSSQSGHNTVSWYQQALGQGPQFIFQYYREEENGRGNFPPRFSGLQFPNYSSELNVNALELDDSALYLCASSRTGAPEAFFGQGTRLTVV.

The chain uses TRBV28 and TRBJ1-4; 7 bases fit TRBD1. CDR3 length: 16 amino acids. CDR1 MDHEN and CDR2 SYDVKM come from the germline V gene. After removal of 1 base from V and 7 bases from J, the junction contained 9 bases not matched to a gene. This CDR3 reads CASSLFSLQGPEKLFF. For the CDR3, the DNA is TGTGCCAGCAGTTTATTTTCTTTACAGGGGCCTGAAAAACTGTTTTTT.

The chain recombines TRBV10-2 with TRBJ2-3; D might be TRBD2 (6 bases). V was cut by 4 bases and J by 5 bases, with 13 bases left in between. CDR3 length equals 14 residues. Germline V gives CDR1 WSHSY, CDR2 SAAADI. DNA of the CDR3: TGCGCCAGCAGTGTTTCGGGAGCCCTAGATACGCAGTATTTT. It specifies CASSVSGALDTQYF.

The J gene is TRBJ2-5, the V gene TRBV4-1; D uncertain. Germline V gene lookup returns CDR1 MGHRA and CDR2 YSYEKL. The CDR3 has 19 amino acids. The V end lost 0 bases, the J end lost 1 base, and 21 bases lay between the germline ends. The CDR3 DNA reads TGCGCCAGCAGCCAAGATCCCCTAGGCGCCAACACCCGCCAAGAGACCCAGTACTTC. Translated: CASSQDPLGANTRQETQYF.